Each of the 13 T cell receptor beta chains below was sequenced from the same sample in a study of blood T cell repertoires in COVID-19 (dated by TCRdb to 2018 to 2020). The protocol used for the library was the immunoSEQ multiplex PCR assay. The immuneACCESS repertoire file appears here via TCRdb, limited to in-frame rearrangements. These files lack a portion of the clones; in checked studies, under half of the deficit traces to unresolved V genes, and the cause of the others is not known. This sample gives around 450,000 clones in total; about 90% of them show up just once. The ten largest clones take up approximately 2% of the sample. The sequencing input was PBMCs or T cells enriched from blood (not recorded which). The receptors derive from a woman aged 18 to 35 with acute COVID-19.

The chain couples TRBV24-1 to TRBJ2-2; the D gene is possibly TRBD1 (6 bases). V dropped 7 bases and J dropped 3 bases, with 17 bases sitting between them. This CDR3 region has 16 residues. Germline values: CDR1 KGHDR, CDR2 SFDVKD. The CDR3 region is CATSDPTGGYTGELFF. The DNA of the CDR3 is TGTGCCACCAGCGACCCGACAGGCGGGTACACCGGGGAGCTGTTTTTT.

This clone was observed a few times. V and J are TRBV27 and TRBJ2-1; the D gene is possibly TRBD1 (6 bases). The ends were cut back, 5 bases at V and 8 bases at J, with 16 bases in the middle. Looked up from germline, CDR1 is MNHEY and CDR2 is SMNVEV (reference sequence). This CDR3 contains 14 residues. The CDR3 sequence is CASSLGQSSDEQFF. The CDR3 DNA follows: TGTGCCAGCAGTCTCGGACAGTCAAGCGATGAGCAGTTCTTC.

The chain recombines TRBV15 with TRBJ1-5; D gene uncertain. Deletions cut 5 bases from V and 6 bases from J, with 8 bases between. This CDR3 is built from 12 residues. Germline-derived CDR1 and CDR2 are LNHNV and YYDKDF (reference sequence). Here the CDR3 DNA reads TGTGCCACCAGCGAAGAGGGTCAGCCCCAGCATTTT. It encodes CATSEEGQPQHF.

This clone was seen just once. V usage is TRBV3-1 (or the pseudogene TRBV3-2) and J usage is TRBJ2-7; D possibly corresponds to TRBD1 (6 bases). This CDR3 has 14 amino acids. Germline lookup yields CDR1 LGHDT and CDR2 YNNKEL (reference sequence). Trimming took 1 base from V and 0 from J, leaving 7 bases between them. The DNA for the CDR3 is TGTGCCAGCAGCCAAGGGACAGACTCCTACGAGCAGTACTTC. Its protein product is CASSQGTDSYEQYF.

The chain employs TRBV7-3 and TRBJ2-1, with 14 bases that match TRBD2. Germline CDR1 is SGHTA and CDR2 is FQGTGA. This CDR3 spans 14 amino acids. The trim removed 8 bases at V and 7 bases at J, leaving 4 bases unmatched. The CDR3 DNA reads TGTGCCAGCCGGACTAGCGGGGGGACGAATGAGCAGTTCTTC. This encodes CASRTSGGTNEQFF.

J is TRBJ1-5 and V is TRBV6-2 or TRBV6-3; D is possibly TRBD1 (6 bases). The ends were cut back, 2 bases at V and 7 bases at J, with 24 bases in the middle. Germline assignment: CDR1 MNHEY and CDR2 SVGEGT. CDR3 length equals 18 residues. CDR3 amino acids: CASSYELGSGDLLQPQHF. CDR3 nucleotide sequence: TGTGCCAGCAGTTACGAATTGGGGTCAGGGGACCTTTTGCAGCCCCAGCATTTT.

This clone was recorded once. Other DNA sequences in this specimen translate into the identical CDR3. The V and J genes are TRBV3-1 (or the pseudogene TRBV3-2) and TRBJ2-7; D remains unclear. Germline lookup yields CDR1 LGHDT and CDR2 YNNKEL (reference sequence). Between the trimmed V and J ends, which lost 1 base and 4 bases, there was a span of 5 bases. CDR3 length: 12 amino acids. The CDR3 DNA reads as TGTGCCAGCAGCCAAGGCGGATACGAGCAGTACTTC. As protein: CASSQGGYEQYF.

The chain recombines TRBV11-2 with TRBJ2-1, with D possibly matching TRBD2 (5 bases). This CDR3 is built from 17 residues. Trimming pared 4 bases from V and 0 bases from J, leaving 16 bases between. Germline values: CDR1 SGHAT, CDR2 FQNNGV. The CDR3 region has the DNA TGTGCCAGCAGCTACCCAAGCGGATCGAGCTCCTACAATGAGCAGTTCTTC. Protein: CASSYPSGSSSYNEQFF.

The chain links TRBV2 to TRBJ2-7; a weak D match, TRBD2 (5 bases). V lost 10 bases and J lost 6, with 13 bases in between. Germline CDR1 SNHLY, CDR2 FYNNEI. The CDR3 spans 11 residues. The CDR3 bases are TGTGCCACCTCCGTTGAGGGCGAGCAGTACTTC. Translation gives CATSVEGEQYF.

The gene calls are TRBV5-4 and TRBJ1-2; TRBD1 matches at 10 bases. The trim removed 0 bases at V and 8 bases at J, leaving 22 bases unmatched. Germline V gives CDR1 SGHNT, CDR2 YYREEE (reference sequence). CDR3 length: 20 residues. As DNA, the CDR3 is TGTGCCAGCAGCTTGGGGGGATGGATTACGACCGCGGACAGGGGGAAAGGCTACACCTTC. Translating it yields CASSLGGWITTADRGKGYTF.

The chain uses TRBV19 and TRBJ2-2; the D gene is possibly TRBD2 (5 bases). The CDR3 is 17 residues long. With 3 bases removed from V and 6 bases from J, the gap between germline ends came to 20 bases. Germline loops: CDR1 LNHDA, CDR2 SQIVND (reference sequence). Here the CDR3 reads CASSIGLLRGLAGELFF. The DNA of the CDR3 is TGTGCCAGTAGTATCGGATTGTTAAGAGGGCTCGCCGGGGAGCTGTTTTTT.

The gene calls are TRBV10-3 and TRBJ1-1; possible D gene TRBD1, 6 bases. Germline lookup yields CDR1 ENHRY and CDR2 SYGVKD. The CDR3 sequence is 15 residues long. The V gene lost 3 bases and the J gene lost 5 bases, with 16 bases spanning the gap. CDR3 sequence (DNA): TGTGCCATCAGTGACCCCCGACAGGACGATACTGAAGCTTTCTTT. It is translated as CAISDPRQDDTEAFF.

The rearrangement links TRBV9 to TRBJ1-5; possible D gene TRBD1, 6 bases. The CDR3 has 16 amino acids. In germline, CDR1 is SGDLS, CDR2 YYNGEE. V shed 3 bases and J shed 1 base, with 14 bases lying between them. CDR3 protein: CASSEGGGSSNQPQHF. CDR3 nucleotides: TGTGCCAGCAGCGAAGGGGGGGGGTCGAGCAATCAGCCCCAGCATTTT.